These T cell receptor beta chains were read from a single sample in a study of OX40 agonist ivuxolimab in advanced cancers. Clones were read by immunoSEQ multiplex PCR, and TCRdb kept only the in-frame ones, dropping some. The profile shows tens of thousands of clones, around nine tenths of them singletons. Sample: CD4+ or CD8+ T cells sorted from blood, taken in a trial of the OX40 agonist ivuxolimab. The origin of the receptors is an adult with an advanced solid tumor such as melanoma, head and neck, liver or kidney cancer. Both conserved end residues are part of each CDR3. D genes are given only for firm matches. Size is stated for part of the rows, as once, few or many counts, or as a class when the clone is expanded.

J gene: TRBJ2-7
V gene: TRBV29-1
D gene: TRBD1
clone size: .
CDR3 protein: CSVEFGQGFTQYF
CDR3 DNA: TGCAGCGTTGAATTTGGACAGGGGTTTACGCAGTACTTC

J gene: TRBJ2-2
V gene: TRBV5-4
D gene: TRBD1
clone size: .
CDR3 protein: CASSLGGQGGNTGELFF
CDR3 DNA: TGTGCCAGCAGCTTGGGGGGACAGGGTGGAAACACCGGGGAGCTGTTTTTT

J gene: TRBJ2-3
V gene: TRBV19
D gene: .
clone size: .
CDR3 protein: CASSSRARDTQYF
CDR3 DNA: TGTGCCAGTAGTAGCCGAGCGAGAGATACGCAGTATTTT

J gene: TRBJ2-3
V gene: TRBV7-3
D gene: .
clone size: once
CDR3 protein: CASPSRDGTDTQYF
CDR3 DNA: TGTGCCAGCCCCTCAAGGGACGGCACAGATACGCAGTATTTT

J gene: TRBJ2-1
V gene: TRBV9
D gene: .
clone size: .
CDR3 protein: CASSVGQGDNEQFF
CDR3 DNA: TGTGCCAGCAGCGTAGGGCAGGGTGACAATGAGCAGTTCTTC

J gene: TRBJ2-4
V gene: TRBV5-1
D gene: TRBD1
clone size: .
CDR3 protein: CASTLAPGTALYIQYF
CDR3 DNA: TGCGCCAGCACCCTTGCCCCCGGGACAGCCCTGTACATTCAGTACTTC

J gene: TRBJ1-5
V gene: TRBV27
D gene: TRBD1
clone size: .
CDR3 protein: CASSSSGTGNQPQHF
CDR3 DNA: TGTGCCAGCAGTTCTTCCGGGACAGGGAATCAGCCCCAGCATTTT

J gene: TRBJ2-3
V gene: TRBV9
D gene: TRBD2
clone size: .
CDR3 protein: CASSVGNGGSPPDTQYF
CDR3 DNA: TGTGCCAGCAGCGTAGGGAATGGCGGGAGCCCCCCAGATACGCAGTATTTT

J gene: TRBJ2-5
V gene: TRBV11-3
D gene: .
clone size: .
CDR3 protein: CASSQQTRIQETQYF
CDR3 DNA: TGTGCCAGCAGCCAACAGACTAGAATCCAAGAGACCCAGTACTTC

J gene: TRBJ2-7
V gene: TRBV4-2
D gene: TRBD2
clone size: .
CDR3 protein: CASSQGLAGTIYEQYF
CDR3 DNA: TGTGCCAGCAGCCAAGGACTAGCGGGAACCATATACGAGCAGTACTTC

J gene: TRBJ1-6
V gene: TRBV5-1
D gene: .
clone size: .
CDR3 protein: CASSLSLSSYNSPLHF
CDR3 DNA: TGCGCCAGCAGCTTGTCTCTCAGCTCCTATAATTCACCCCTCCACTTT

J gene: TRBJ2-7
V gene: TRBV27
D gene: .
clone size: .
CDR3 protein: CASSLKVGYEQYF
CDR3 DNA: TGTGCCAGCAGTCTCAAAGTGGGCTACGAGCAGTACTTC

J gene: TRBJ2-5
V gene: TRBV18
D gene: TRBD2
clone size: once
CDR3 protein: CASSPPTTSGGETQYF
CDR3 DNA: TGTGCCAGCTCACCACCTACAACTAGCGGTGGGGAGACCCAGTACTTC

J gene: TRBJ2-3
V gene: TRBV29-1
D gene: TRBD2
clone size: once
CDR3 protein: CSVSSGSTTDTQYF
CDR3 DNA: TGCAGCGTTTCCAGCGGGAGTACCACAGATACGCAGTATTTT

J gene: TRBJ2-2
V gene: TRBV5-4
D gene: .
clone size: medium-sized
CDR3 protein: CASSNRDLTGELFF
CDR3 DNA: TGTGCCAGCAGCAACCGGGACCTCACCGGGGAGCTGTTTTTT

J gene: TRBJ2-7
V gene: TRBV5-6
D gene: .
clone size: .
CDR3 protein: CASTRGGTLYEQYF
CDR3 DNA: TGTGCCAGCACCCGGGGCGGGACTCTCTACGAGCAGTACTTC

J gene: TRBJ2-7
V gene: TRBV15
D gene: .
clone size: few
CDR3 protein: CATSRDRDEQYF
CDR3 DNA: TGTGCCACCAGCAGAGATCGGGACGAGCAGTACTTC

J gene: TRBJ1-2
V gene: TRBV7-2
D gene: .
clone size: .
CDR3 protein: CASSSTRAIGYGYTF
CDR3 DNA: TGTGCCAGCAGCTCAACAAGGGCAATCGGCTATGGCTACACCTTC

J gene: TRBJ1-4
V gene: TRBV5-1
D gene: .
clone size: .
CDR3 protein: CASRGSHGEKLFF
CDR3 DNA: TGCGCCAGCCGCGGGAGCCATGGTGAAAAACTGTTTTTT

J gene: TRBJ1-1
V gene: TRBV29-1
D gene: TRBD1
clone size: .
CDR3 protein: CSARNRGHTEAFF
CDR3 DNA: TGCAGCGCCCGGAACAGGGGCCACACTGAAGCTTTCTTT

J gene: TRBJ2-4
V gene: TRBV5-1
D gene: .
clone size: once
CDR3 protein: CASSLSVELGNIQYF
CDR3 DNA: TGCGCCAGCAGCTTGAGTGTTGAATTGGGAAACATTCAGTACTTC

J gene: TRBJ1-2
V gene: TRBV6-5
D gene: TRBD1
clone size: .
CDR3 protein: CASSYSPGQGGYGYTF
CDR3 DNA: TGTGCCAGCAGTTACTCCCCAGGACAGGGGGGGTATGGCTACACCTTC

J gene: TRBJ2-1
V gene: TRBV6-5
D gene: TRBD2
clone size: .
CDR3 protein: CASTMGGSSYNEQFF
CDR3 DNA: TGTGCCAGCACCATGGGCGGGAGCTCCTACAATGAGCAGTTCTTC

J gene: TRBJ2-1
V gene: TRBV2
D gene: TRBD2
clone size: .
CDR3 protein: CASNKREGHGSYNEQFF
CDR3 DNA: TGTGCCAGCAACAAGCGGGAGGGCCACGGTTCCTACAATGAGCAGTTCTTC

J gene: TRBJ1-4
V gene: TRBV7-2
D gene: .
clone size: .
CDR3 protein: CASSYTSGATNEKLFF
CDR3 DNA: TGTGCCAGCAGCTACACATCAGGGGCAACTAATGAAAAACTGTTTTTT

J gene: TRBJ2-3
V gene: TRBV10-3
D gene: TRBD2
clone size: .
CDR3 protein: CAITPTSAADTQYF
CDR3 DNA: TGTGCCATCACCCCGACTAGCGCCGCAGATACGCAGTATTTT

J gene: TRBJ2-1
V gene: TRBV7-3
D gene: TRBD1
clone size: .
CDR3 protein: CASSAGTGGFYNEQFF
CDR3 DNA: TGTGCCAGCAGTGCCGGGACAGGGGGCTTCTACAATGAGCAGTTCTTC